This is a list of T cell receptor beta chains from one sample in a study of T cell responses to AZD1222 COVID-19 vaccine. Method: immunoSEQ multiplex PCR; TCRdb's copy keeps in-frame clones and lacks some. The table includes nearly 110,000 clones, about nine tenths detected once. The sample here was peripheral blood, taken on day 0 of AZD1222 vaccination. These receptors came from an adult in good health. CDR3s include the opening cysteine and the closing phenylalanine or tryptophan. The order of the fields is clone size, J gene, V gene, D gene, CDR3 length, CDR3 protein, CDR3 DNA. The D gene is left open where the match is weak. Clone sizes are given selectively: once, few, many, or a class where the clone is expanded.

size: .
J: TRBJ1-6
V: TRBV7-8
D: .
length: 12
CDR3: CASSLFRGPLHF
DNA: TGTGCCAGCAGCTTATTCAGGGGTCCCCTCCACTTT

size: once
J: TRBJ2-1
V: TRBV4-2
D: TRBD2
length: 18
CDR3: CASSQVTSGGFMMNEQFF
DNA: TGTGCCAGCAGCCAAGTGACTAGCGGGGGGTTTATGATGAATGAGCAGTTCTTC

size: .
J: TRBJ1-6
V: TRBV7-9
D: .
length: 16
CDR3: CASSQQTTAWGSPLHF
DNA: TGTGCCAGCAGCCAACAAACCACAGCATGGGGATCACCCCTCCACTTT

size: .
J: TRBJ2-3
V: TRBV4-2
D: .
length: 15
CDR3: CASSQEGQAGGTQYF
DNA: TGTGCCAGCAGCCAAGAGGGGCAGGCCGGGGGAACGCAGTATTTT

size: .
J: TRBJ2-1
V: TRBV6-6
D: TRBD2
length: 16
CDR3: CASSYGLAGGLDEQFF
DNA: TGTGCCAGCAGTTACGGTCTAGCGGGGGGGCTAGATGAGCAGTTCTTC

size: .
J: TRBJ1-1
V: TRBV27
D: .
length: 16
CDR3: CASRPEPRSGPPEAFF
DNA: TGTGCCAGCAGACCTGAACCCCGGTCGGGTCCCCCGGAAGCTTTCTTT

size: .
J: TRBJ1-3
V: TRBV30
D: .
length: 15
CDR3: CAWTSGGASLNTIYF
DNA: TGTGCCTGGACGAGTGGGGGCGCTTCTTTAAACACCATATATTTT

size: few
J: TRBJ2-2
V: TRBV30
D: .
length: 12
CDR3: CARRWDGGELFF
DNA: TGTGCCAGAAGGTGGGATGGCGGGGAGCTGTTTTTT

size: once
J: TRBJ1-1
V: TRBV19
D: .
length: 14
CDR3: CASRMGRTNTEAFF
DNA: TGTGCCAGTAGGATGGGGAGAACCAACACTGAAGCTTTCTTT

size: .
J: TRBJ2-7
V: TRBV6-5
D: .
length: 15
CDR3: CASILGVQSSYEQYF
DNA: TGTGCCAGCATTCTAGGGGTCCAAAGCTCCTACGAGCAGTACTTC

size: .
J: TRBJ1-2
V: TRBV7-9
D: TRBD1
length: 13
CDR3: CASSPGQGGGYTF
DNA: TGTGCCAGCAGCCCGGGACAGGGGGGAGGCTACACCTTC

size: .
J: TRBJ2-7
V: TRBV21-1
D: .
length: 19
CDR3: CASSKAAGGPATTVYEQYF
DNA: TGTGCCAGCAGCAAAGCGGCGGGGGGGCCCGCCACTACTGTCTACGAGCAGTACTTC

size: many
J: TRBJ1-1
V: TRBV3-1/TRBV3-2
D: TRBD1
length: 14
CDR3: CASSLRQGGTEAFF
DNA: TGTGCCAGCAGCCTTAGACAGGGAGGGACTGAAGCTTTCTTT

size: .
J: TRBJ2-5
V: TRBV3-1/TRBV3-2
D: .
length: 17
CDR3: CASSQDPRRAVQETQYF
DNA: TGTGCCAGCAGCCAAGATCCCCGCAGGGCAGTGCAAGAGACCCAGTACTTC

size: few
J: TRBJ1-5
V: TRBV27
D: TRBD1
length: 14
CDR3: CASSSTGGGQPQHF
DNA: TGTGCCAGCAGTTCCACAGGGGGCGGTCAGCCCCAGCATTTT

size: .
J: TRBJ2-5
V: TRBV21-1
D: .
length: 13
CDR3: CASRKSGEETQYF
DNA: TGTGCCAGCAGGAAGAGCGGGGAAGAGACCCAGTACTTC

size: .
J: TRBJ2-1
V: TRBV6-2/TRBV6-3
D: TRBD2
length: 15
CDR3: CASSYVRGGLGEQFF
DNA: TGTGCCAGCAGTTACGTGCGGGGGGGCCTTGGGGAGCAGTTCTTC

size: .
J: TRBJ1-1
V: TRBV14
D: .
length: 12
CDR3: CASSPWGTEAFF
DNA: TGTGCCAGCAGCCCCTGGGGCACTGAAGCTTTCTTT

size: .
J: TRBJ2-3
V: TRBV6-5
D: .
length: 15
CDR3: CASSPSQGLSDTQYF
DNA: TGTGCCAGCAGTCCCTCCCAGGGGCTGTCAGATACGCAGTATTTT

size: .
J: TRBJ1-1
V: TRBV10-3
D: .
length: 13
CDR3: CAITETVNTEAFF
DNA: TGTGCCATTACGGAGACAGTGAACACTGAAGCTTTCTTT

size: .
J: TRBJ2-7
V: TRBV28
D: .
length: 12
CDR3: CASSFTSSEQYF
DNA: TGTGCCAGCAGTTTTACATCAAGCGAGCAGTACTTC

size: .
J: TRBJ2-7
V: TRBV5-4
D: .
length: 15
CDR3: CASSLVPGEGYEQYF
DNA: TGTGCCAGCAGCTTGGTCCCAGGGGAGGGCTACGAGCAGTACTTC

size: once
J: TRBJ1-2
V: TRBV29-1
D: .
length: 13
CDR3: CSVDRFGSEGYTF
DNA: TGCAGCGTTGATCGGTTTGGGTCAGAAGGCTACACCTTC

size: .
J: TRBJ1-1
V: TRBV19
D: TRBD1
length: 14
CDR3: CASRPGTGYAEAFF
DNA: TGTGCCAGTAGGCCCGGGACAGGGTACGCTGAAGCTTTCTTT

size: .
J: TRBJ1-1
V: TRBV10-3
D: .
length: 13
CDR3: CAISDRPGNEAFF
DNA: TGTGCCATCAGTGACCGGCCCGGGAATGAAGCTTTCTTT

size: .
J: TRBJ2-6
V: TRBV19
D: .
length: 18
CDR3: CASNDMGGFISGANVLTF
DNA: TGTGCCAGTAATGATATGGGGGGCTTCATCTCTGGGGCCAACGTCCTGACTTTC

size: .
J: TRBJ1-4
V: TRBV7-2
D: .
length: 14
CDR3: CASSLATEVGELFF
DNA: TGTGCCAGCAGCTTAGCTACGGAAGTCGGGGAACTGTTTTTT

size: .
J: TRBJ2-7
V: TRBV27
D: .
length: 14
CDR3: CASSLWGRNYEQYF
DNA: TGTGCCAGCAGTCTCTGGGGGCGTAACTACGAGCAGTACTTC

size: .
J: TRBJ2-5
V: TRBV19
D: .
length: 12
CDR3: CASSRGWETQYF
DNA: TGTGCCAGTAGTAGGGGATGGGAGACCCAGTACTTC

size: .
J: TRBJ1-4
V: TRBV18
D: TRBD1
length: 14
CDR3: CASSPQDRNEKLFF
DNA: TGTGCCAGCTCACCTCAGGACAGGAATGAAAAACTGTTTTTT

size: .
J: TRBJ1-6
V: TRBV18
D: .
length: 16
CDR3: CASSPWSLTYNSPLHF
DNA: TGTGCCAGCTCACCGTGGAGTCTTACCTATAATTCACCCCTCCACTTT

size: .
J: TRBJ2-3
V: TRBV18
D: .
length: 14
CDR3: CASSQGREKDTQYF
DNA: TGTGCCAGCTCACAGGGCAGGGAGAAAGATACGCAGTATTTT

size: few
J: TRBJ1-1
V: TRBV7-8
D: .
length: 13
CDR3: CASSLTDRGTAFF
DNA: TGTGCCAGCAGCCTCACAGATCGAGGAACGGCTTTCTTT

size: .
J: TRBJ2-7
V: TRBV6-2/TRBV6-3
D: .
length: 13
CDR3: CASSRDIPYEQYF
DNA: TGTGCCAGCAGTAGGGACATACCCTACGAGCAGTACTTC

size: many
J: TRBJ1-6
V: TRBV29-1
D: TRBD1
length: 14
CDR3: CSVGSGTESSPLHF
DNA: TGCAGCGTTGGCTCCGGGACAGAGAGTTCACCCCTCCACTTT

size: .
J: TRBJ1-2
V: TRBV19
D: TRBD1
length: 15
CDR3: CASRILRDRGYGYTF
DNA: TGTGCCAGTAGGATTCTCCGGGACAGGGGCTATGGCTACACCTTC

size: .
J: TRBJ1-1
V: TRBV28
D: TRBD1
length: 13
CDR3: CASKIQGVGEAFF
DNA: TGTGCCAGCAAAATACAGGGGGTGGGTGAAGCTTTCTTT

size: once
J: TRBJ1-4
V: TRBV21-1
D: .
length: 14
CDR3: CASSKALRGRKLFF
DNA: TGTGCCAGCAGCAAAGCGCTGAGAGGGAGGAAACTGTTTTTT

size: .
J: TRBJ2-7
V: TRBV12-3/TRBV12-4
D: .
length: 13
CDR3: CASSLGQGYEQYF
DNA: TGTGCCAGCAGTTTAGGTCAGGGCTACGAGCAGTACTTC

size: .
J: TRBJ2-1
V: TRBV4-3
D: TRBD2
length: 16
CDR3: CASSRTRGGPYNEQFF
DNA: TGCGCCAGCAGCCGGACCCGCGGGGGGCCTTACAATGAGCAGTTCTTC

size: .
J: TRBJ2-7
V: TRBV4-1
D: TRBD1
length: 16
CDR3: CASSQDLGQGTYEQYF
DNA: TGCGCCAGCAGCCAAGATCTAGGACAGGGAACCTACGAGCAGTACTTC

size: .
J: TRBJ1-2
V: TRBV6-1
D: .
length: 14
CDR3: CASSEAGGIYGYTF
DNA: TGTGCCAGCAGTGAAGCGGGGGGGATCTATGGCTACACCTTC

size: .
J: TRBJ2-1
V: TRBV2
D: .
length: 13
CDR3: CASTPSNGNEQFF
DNA: TGTGCCAGCACCCCTTCCAACGGGAATGAGCAGTTCTTC

size: .
J: TRBJ1-6
V: TRBV6-4
D: .
length: 15
CDR3: CASITDVPYNSPLHF
DNA: TGTGCCAGCATCACAGACGTCCCCTATAATTCACCCCTCCACTTT

size: .
J: TRBJ2-1
V: TRBV7-2
D: TRBD1
length: 15
CDR3: CASSLRDSHYNEQFF
DNA: TGTGCCAGCAGCCTACGGGACAGCCACTACAATGAGCAGTTCTTC

size: .
J: TRBJ2-7
V: TRBV27
D: TRBD1
length: 14
CDR3: CASSSGTGLYEQYF
DNA: TGTGCCAGCAGTTCCGGGACAGGGTTGTACGAGCAGTACTTC

size: .
J: TRBJ1-2
V: TRBV9
D: .
length: 12
CDR3: CASSVGSFGYTF
DNA: TGTGCCAGCAGCGTAGGAAGTTTCGGCTACACCTTC

size: once
J: TRBJ2-5
V: TRBV19
D: .
length: 13
CDR3: CASRGGRLETQYF
DNA: TGTGCCAGTAGAGGGGGGCGCTTGGAGACCCAGTACTTC

size: .
J: TRBJ1-1
V: TRBV5-1
D: .
length: 15
CDR3: CASSLGTGGNTEAFF
DNA: TGCGCCAGCAGTTTGGGGACGGGAGGGAACACTGAAGCTTTCTTT

size: .
J: TRBJ1-6
V: TRBV5-4
D: TRBD1
length: 17
CDR3: CASSLDPTGPANSPLHF
DNA: TGTGCCAGCAGCTTGGACCCGACAGGGCCGGCAAATTCACCCCTCCACTTT

size: .
J: TRBJ1-1
V: TRBV6-6
D: .
length: 12
CDR3: CASCLKGTEAFF
DNA: TGTGCCAGCTGTCTGAAAGGGACTGAAGCTTTCTTT